This TCR beta chain was identified in a study of shared clonotypes between healthy human individuals. Whole-study context: The cohort had two women and three men, ages 18 to 49. For every donor, three CD4 naive, three CD4 memory, two CD8 naive and one CD8 memory plates were used. The study, taken as a whole, reports: Rarefaction curves obtained for sorted subsets showed sequencing incomplete despite large depth.

Only in-frame clones appear in the TCRdb table, and some are missing; sequencing was by immunoSEQ multiplex PCR. Seen here are about 2,500,000 clones, about 92% observed once, and the top ten hold under 0.15%. As to this clone: The antigen remains undetermined.

The CDR3 loop spans 14 amino acids. CDR1 is LNHDA and CDR2 is SQIVND in the germline V gene (reference sequence). V trimming: 2 bases; J trimming: 2 bases; junction bases outside the gene matches: 2. The gene calls are TRBV19 and TRBJ2-5, with 7 nucleotides matching TRBD1. Sequenced: naive CD4+ T cells sorted from blood. Described subset: CD45RA+ positively selected. The receptor was isolated from a young man in good health. CDR3 loop: CASSIRGLQETQYF. In DNA, the CDR3 is TGTGCCAGTAGTATAAGGGGGCTTCAAGAGACCCAGTACTTC.